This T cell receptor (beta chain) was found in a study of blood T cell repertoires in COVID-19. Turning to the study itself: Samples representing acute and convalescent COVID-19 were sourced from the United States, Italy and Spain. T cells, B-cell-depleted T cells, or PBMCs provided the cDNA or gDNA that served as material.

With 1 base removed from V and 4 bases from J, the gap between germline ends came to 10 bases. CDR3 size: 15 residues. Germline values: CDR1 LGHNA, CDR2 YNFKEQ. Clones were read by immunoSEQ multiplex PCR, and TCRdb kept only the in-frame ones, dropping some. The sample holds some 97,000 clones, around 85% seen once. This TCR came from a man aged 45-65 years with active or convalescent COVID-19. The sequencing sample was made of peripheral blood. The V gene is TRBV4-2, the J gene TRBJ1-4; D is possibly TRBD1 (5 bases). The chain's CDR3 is CASSQGDLGNEKLFF. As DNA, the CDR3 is TGTGCCAGCAGCCAAGGGGACTTAGGTAATGAAAAACTGTTTTTT.